What follows is one T cell receptor (beta chain) and its context. What it recognizes is unknown. The sample comes from a study of vaccination effects on CD4 cells after COVID-19. Study in general: Antigen-specific CD4+ T cell clonotypes were called by their expansion after viral peptide-pool culture in ViraFEST. Wells containing over 1.5 million PBMC each were cultured with about 9 IU/ml IL-2 and approximately 9.6 ug/ml peptides. Study-level findings and limits: Late after vaccination, infection- and vaccine-induced clones showed marked clonal contraction.

Culture lasted around eleven days before CD4+ T cell isolation. Vaccine recipients, nucleocapsid antibody negative, had no prior SARS-CoV-2 infection. CDR1 GTSNPN and CDR2 SVGIG come from the germline V gene (reference sequence). The CDR3 spans 14 residues. V dropped 2 bases and J dropped 0 bases, with 5 bases sitting between them. The protocol was immunoSEQ multiplex PCR, while the TCRdb copy is restricted to in-frame clones and leaves out a portion. The sample comprises 40,000 or so clones, approximately 75% of which are singletons, and 2.5% to 3.5% rests with the top ten. The sequence was obtained from a human donor who received a COVID-19 vaccine. The chain recombines TRBV30 with TRBJ1-6, with unresolved D. The sample was CD4+ T cells from PBMCs cultured without peptide, taken before COVID-19 vaccination. CDR3 DNA sequence: TGTGCCTGGAGTTGGAGCTCCTATAATTCACCCCTCCACTTT. It specifies CAWSWSSYNSPLHF.